A selection of T cell receptor beta chains follows, all from one sample in a study of human T cells and chemical hapten exposure. Each CDR3 protein is one row after TCRdb ran MiXCR on the 5' RACE reads. Of around 140,000 distinct CDR3 sequences listed, over 3.5% are singletons. The receptors here all came from a female donor in good health. Both conserved end residues are part of each CDR3. A D gene is named only where the DNA matches it firmly. Expanded clones get a size class; other rows say once, few or many, or leave the size out.

cdr3_aa,cdr3_nt,d_call,clone_size,v_call,j_call
CASSRNPRTGYGYTF,TGTGCCAGCAGCCGCAACCCCAGGACAGGGTATGGCTACACCTTC,TRBD1,many,TRBV7-2,TRBJ1-2
CASRPYTGTLGSPSTDTQYF,TGTGCCAGCAGACCTTATACCGGGACCCTAGGGAGTCCTAGCACAGATACGCAGTATTTT,.,many,TRBV27,TRBJ2-3
CSASSAAGANVLTF,TGCAGTGCTAGTTCGGCAGCTGGGGCCAACGTCCTGACTTTC,.,many,TRBV20-1,TRBJ2-6
CASSLPSDTEAFF,TGTGCCAGCAGCTTACCCTCGGACACTGAAGCTTTCTTT,.,many,TRBV7-2,TRBJ1-1
CASSERGGWGNQPQHF,TGTGCCAGCAGTGAAAGGGGGGGGTGGGGCAATCAGCCCCAGCATTTT,.,many,TRBV2,TRBJ1-5
CASKTGGPDTQYF,TGTGCCAGCAAGACGGGGGGGCCAGATACGCAGTATTTT,TRBD2,few,TRBV2,TRBJ2-3
CSARVHDTQYF,TGCAGTGCTAGGGTTCACGATACGCAGTATTTT,.,many,TRBV20-1,TRBJ2-3
CATSRDIQNEAFF,TGTGCCACCAGCAGAGATATCCAGAACGAAGCTTTCTTT,.,.,TRBV15,TRBJ1-1
CASSPFDRVGYNEQFF,TGTGCCAGCAGCCCCTTTGACAGGGTCGGCTACAATGAGCAGTTCTTC,TRBD1,.,TRBV9,TRBJ2-1
CASSAMSGQLTGELFF,TGTGCCAGCAGCGCCATGTCGGGACAGCTGACCGGGGAGCTGTTTTTT,TRBD1,few,TRBV9,TRBJ2-2
CASSVLQGNSPLHF,TGTGCCAGCAGTGTCCTACAGGGTAATTCACCCCTCCACTTT,.,many,TRBV6-2/TRBV6-3,TRBJ1-6
CVSTTGDRNQPRHF,TGTGTCAGCACCACGGGGGACAGAAATCAGCCCCGGCATTTT,TRBD1,.,TRBV5-5,TRBJ1-5
CASSRAGSTDTQYF,TGTGCCAGCTCCAGGGCGGGCAGCACAGATACGCAGTATTTT,.,many,TRBV18,TRBJ2-3
CASSPELGRTNEKLFF,TGTGCCAGCAGCCCGGAATTGGGGCGAACTAATGAAAAACTGTTTTTT,.,many,TRBV6-6,TRBJ1-4
CASSWRRGRGTGELFF,TGTGCCAGCAGTTGGAGGCGGGGGCGCGGCACCGGGGAGCTGTTTTTT,.,many,TRBV6-5,TRBJ2-2
CASSLSGGREETQYF,TGCGCCAGCAGCTTATCAGGGGGTAGAGAAGAGACCCAGTACTTC,TRBD1,many,TRBV5-1,TRBJ2-5
CAIKPGQVNEQYF,TGTGCCATCAAACCGGGACAGGTAAACGAGCAGTACTTC,TRBD1,many,TRBV10-3,TRBJ2-7
CAISELAGGLTDTQYF,TGTGCCATCAGTGAGTTGGCCGGGGGGCTCACAGATACGCAGTATTTT,.,many,TRBV10-3,TRBJ2-3
CASSLVVGQETQYF,TGTGCCAGCAGCTTAGTGGTGGGTCAAGAGACCCAGTACTTC,.,.,TRBV7-6,TRBJ2-5
CASSRGGTTGEAYEQYF,TGCGCCAGCAGCCGAGGCGGGACTACTGGAGAGGCCTACGAGCAGTACTTC,TRBD2,.,TRBV4-1,TRBJ2-7
CASSPREKLFF,TGTGCCAGCAGCCCCCGAGAAAAACTGTTTTTT,.,many,TRBV7-8,TRBJ1-4
CASRGQLDTEAFF,TGTGCCAGCAGGGGACAGTTGGACACTGAAGCTTTCTTT,TRBD1,many,TRBV25-1,TRBJ1-1
CASSSSGGATGELFF,TGTGCCAGCAGTTCTTCCGGGGGGGCCACCGGGGAGCTGTTTTTT,TRBD2,few,TRBV6-5,TRBJ2-2
CASSLKSDTEAFF,TGCGCCAGCAGCTTGAAGTCAGACACTGAAGCTTTCTTT,.,many,TRBV5-1,TRBJ1-1
CASSLGDNGYEGEKLFF,TGTGCCAGCAGCTTGGGGGACAACGGATACGAGGGTGAAAAACTGTTTTTT,.,many,TRBV5-8,TRBJ1-4
CASSLVGLAGRNEQFF,TGTGCCAGCAGCTTAGTCGGGCTAGCGGGGCGGAATGAGCAGTTCTTC,TRBD2,few,TRBV11-2,TRBJ2-1
CASSHPGPEGSNTEAFF,TGCGCCAGCAGCCACCCCGGGCCAGAGGGGTCGAACACTGAAGCTTTCTTT,.,few,TRBV4-3,TRBJ1-1
CASSRIAGRGGNEQFF,TGTGCCAGCAGCCGAATAGCCGGGCGGGGGGGCAATGAGCAGTTCTTC,TRBD2,.,TRBV7-2,TRBJ2-1
CASSVEPGRSYEQYF,TGTGCCAGCAGCGTAGAGCCGGGGCGCTCCTACGAGCAGTACTTC,.,many,TRBV9,TRBJ2-7
CASSQGEARYEQYF,TGTGCCAGCAGCCAGGGGGAAGCCCGCTACGAGCAGTACTTC,TRBD1,many,TRBV7-8,TRBJ2-7
CASSFAPPISGGDNQPQHF,TGTGCCAGCAGTTTCGCGCCCCCGATTTCAGGGGGCGACAATCAGCCCCAGCATTTT,TRBD1,many,TRBV6-5,TRBJ1-5
CASSVATGGYTF,TGTGCCAGCAGTGTCGCGACTGGGGGCTACACCTTC,.,many,TRBV6-1,TRBJ1-2
CASSLWGRGSYNSPLHF,TGTGCCAGCAGTTTATGGGGGAGGGGATCCTATAATTCACCCCTCCACTTT,.,many,TRBV27,TRBJ1-6
CASSLWTGNSPLHF,TGTGCCAGCAGCCTGTGGACGGGAAATTCACCCCTCCACTTT,.,many,TRBV5-4,TRBJ1-6
CASSLGGDEQYF,TGTGCCAGCAGCTTGGGGGGGGACGAGCAGTACTTC,TRBD2,many,TRBV7-2,TRBJ2-7
CASSYTRYGELFF,TGTGCCAGCAGTTACACGAGATACGGGGAGCTGTTTTTT,.,many,TRBV6-6,TRBJ2-2
CASSLGARVEQYF,TGTGCCAGCAGCTTGGGGGCCAGAGTCGAGCAGTACTTC,.,many,TRBV5-6,TRBJ2-7
CASSQGLEGEAFF,TGTGCCAGCAGCCAGGGCCTAGAGGGGGAAGCTTTCTTT,.,.,TRBV9,TRBJ1-1
CASSPSVFGEQYF,TGTGCCAGCAGCCCGTCAGTGTTTGGCGAGCAGTACTTC,.,many,TRBV7-2,TRBJ2-7
CASSPTGALFFF,TGTGCCAGCAGCCCCACAGGGGCCCTTTTTTTCTTT,TRBD1,many,TRBV14,TRBJ1-1
CASSFRDREQFF,TGTGCCAGCAGTTTCCGAGACAGGGAGCAGTTCTTC,.,many,TRBV12-3/TRBV12-4,TRBJ2-1
CASSPSRGSNQPQHF,TGTGCCAGCAGCCCCTCCAGGGGTAGCAATCAGCCCCAGCATTTT,.,many,TRBV7-2,TRBJ1-5
CASSLITAGEQFF,TGTGCCAGCAGCTTAATTACCGCAGGTGAGCAGTTCTTC,.,many,TRBV7-2,TRBJ2-1
CASSQISGANVLTF,TGTGCCAGCAGTCAGATCTCTGGGGCCAACGTCCTGACTTTC,.,many,TRBV6-2/TRBV6-3,TRBJ2-6
CASSPLLTNNEQFF,TGTGCCAGCAGCCCGCTCCTAACTAACAATGAGCAGTTCTTC,.,many,TRBV11-1,TRBJ2-1
CSAAQRPEGEAFF,TGCAGTGCGGCTCAACGTCCGGAGGGTGAAGCTTTCTTT,.,many,TRBV20-1,TRBJ1-1
CASSEIGTGIVYNEQFF,TGTGCCAGCAGTGAAATCGGGACAGGGATCGTCTACAATGAGCAGTTCTTC,TRBD1,many,TRBV6-1,TRBJ2-1
CASQSVGTEAFF,TGTGCCAGCCAGTCGGTTGGAACTGAAGCTTTCTTT,.,many,TRBV6-2/TRBV6-3,TRBJ1-1
CSVGEHLEAFF,TGCAGCGTTGGCGAACACCTAGAAGCTTTCTTT,.,few,TRBV29-1,TRBJ1-1
CASTWEARPTAQYF,TGTGCCAGCACATGGGAGGCACGCCCTACTGCGCAGTATTTT,.,few,TRBV7-2,TRBJ2-3